The clone carrying this TCR beta chain was counted only a few times. Its cognate antigen is unknown. This record comes from a study of identical twins. Study-wide results and limits: Cord blood's abundant beta clonotypes had fewer insertions, unlike memory repertoires. Modelling approaches yielded underestimates of out-of-frame TCR alpha sharing between monozygotic twins. Twin-shared out-of-frame alpha sequences showed excess low generation probability.

Unique molecular identifiers were present on the cDNA, which also gained a universal primer site by template switching. TCRdb re-called the 5' RACE reads through MiXCR, storing one row per CDR3 protein. The table records roughly 690,000 distinct CDR3 sequences, approximately 6% of them present only once. Germline values: CDR1 SQVTM, CDR2 ANQGSEA. CDR3 length: 14 amino acids. The ends lost 7 bases at V and 5 bases at J; junction bases unmatched: 10. The chain is built from TRBV29-1 and TRBJ1-1, with 10 bases identical to TRBD1. Source material: naive T cells sorted from blood. The TCR comes from a man aged 18 to 29 in good health. The CDR3 nucleotides read TGCAGCGCTTGTTTTAGGACAGGGGGAACTGAAGCTTTCTTT. It translates to CSACFRTGGTEAFF. The variable domain in full, with the rest retrieved from reference TRBV29-1 and TRBJ1-1, is SAVISQKPSRDICQRGTSLTIQCQVDSQVTMMFWYRQQPGQSLTLIATANQGSEATYESGFVIDKFPISRPNLTFSTLTVSNMSPEDSSIYLCSACFRTGGTEAFFGQGTRLTVV.